The clone carrying this T cell receptor beta chain was detected a few times. Its antigen remains unidentified. The data were obtained in a study of blood T cells in healthy people across ages. Alongside a J-beta primer mix, a sample-barcoded 5' primer served in a second PCR lasting about 7 to 12 cycles. TCRdb reprocessed the 5' RACE reads with MiXCR, giving one entry per CDR3 protein. The sample lists a few hundred thousand distinct CDR3 sequences, 25% to 30% occurring once. CDR3 size: 16 residues. Trimming took off 0 bases at V and 5 bases at J, with 16 bases between the two ends. In germline, CDR1 is LGHDT, CDR2 YNNKEL (reference sequence). Findings and caveats of the study: Naive CD4+ cell counts and diversity both ran higher in long-lived than in aged donors.

This sequence joins TRBV3-1 and TRBJ2-5; either TRBD1 or TRBD2 may supply D (5 bases each). The TCR originated in a woman between 65 and 79 years old in good health. What was sequenced was blood. The chain's CDR3 is CASSQDGLNPGETQYF. The CDR3 nucleotides read TGTGCCAGCAGCCAAGACGGACTTAACCCAGGGGAGACCCAGTACTTC.